The 18 T cell receptor beta chains below come from one sample, sequenced in a study of T-cell memory formation after mild COVID-19. TCRdb reprocessed the 5' RACE reads via MiXCR and lists one record per CDR3 protein. The sample comprises 300,000 to 350,000 distinct CDR3 sequences, 10% to 15% of which are singletons, and about a fifth rests with the top ten. Sample: PBMCs or a T cell subset sorted from them (not recorded which). The receptors were gathered from a man younger than 35 who had mild COVID-19 (a few samples of this study predate the infection). Cell type and time point are not known.

The chain joins TRBV18 to TRBJ2-7; 8 nucleotides align to TRBD2. Germline values: CDR1 KGHSH, CDR2 LQKENI. V gave up 3 bases and J gave up 6 bases; unmatched junction bases: 7. The CDR3 consists of 14 residues. The CDR3 is CASSPSGGSLEQYF. Written as DNA, the CDR3 is TGTGCCAGCTCACCGAGCGGGGGTTCCCTCGAGCAGTACTTC.

This clonotype showed up just a few times. The V gene is TRBV7-6, the J gene TRBJ2-7; D ambiguous. Germline CDR1 reads SGHVS; CDR2 reads FNYEAQ. The CDR3 covers 14 residues. The germline V and J ends were trimmed by 0 bases and 2 bases, with 8 bases remaining between them. CDR3 DNA sequence: TGTGCCAGCAGCTTAGCGTCTACAGCCTACGAGCAGTACTTC. Protein: CASSLASTAYEQYF. The entire variable domain, with the rest obtained from reference TRBV7-6 and TRBJ2-7, is as follows: GAGVSQSPRYKVTKRGQDVALRCDPISGHVSLYWYRQALGQGPEFLTYFNYEAQQDKSGLPNDRFSAERPEGSISTLTIQRTEQRDSAMYRCASSLASTAYEQYFGPGTRLTVT.

This clonotype was counted between two and nine times. The chain carries TRBV6-5 and TRBJ1-4, with D unclear. Trimming took off 0 bases at V and 8 bases at J, with 13 bases between the two ends. The germline gives CDR1 MNHEY, CDR2 SVGAGI. CDR3 size: 15 residues. The CDR3 region is CASSYSPWGEEKLFF. The CDR3 DNA follows: TGTGCCAGCAGTTACTCACCGTGGGGAGAGGAAAAACTGTTTTTT.

This clonotype has a handful of counts. V is TRBV7-2 and J is TRBJ2-4; D unclear. The CDR3 sequence is 12 residues long. Trimming left V 5 bases short and J 6 bases short, with 8 bases between. Germline loops: CDR1 SGHTA, CDR2 FQGNSA. The CDR3: CASSQSPNIQYF. CDR3 sequence (DNA): TGTGCCAGCAGCCAGAGCCCAAACATTCAGTACTTC. Full variable domain (outside the CDR3, taken from reference TRBV7-2 and TRBJ2-4): GAGVSQSPSNKVTEKGKDVELRCDPISGHTALYWYRQSLGQGLEFLIYFQGNSAPDKSGLPSDRFSAERTGGSVSTLTIQRTQQEDSAVYLCASSQSPNIQYFGAGTRLSVL.

This clonotype has only a few counts. The chain uses TRBV4-3 and TRBJ1-2; tentatively, D is TRBD1 (6 bases). This CDR3 spans 19 amino acids. Germline CDR1 LGHNA, CDR2 YSLEER. Trimming left V 0 bases short and J 7 bases short, with 27 bases between. CDR3 coding DNA: TGCGCCAGCAGCCAAGATCTGGAGTCGGTCGGTTACAGGGTGGGTGGCTACACCTTC. Protein product: CASSQDLESVGYRVGGYTF.

In its sample, this clonotype was seen a few times. This chain joins TRBV29-1 and TRBJ1-2; no firm D call. The CDR3 sequence is 14 residues long. Trimming pared 3 bases from V and 0 bases from J, leaving 11 bases between. Germline CDR1 and CDR2: SQVTM and ANQGSEA. The CDR3 here is CSVDVSASNYGYTF. The CDR3 bases are TGCAGCGTTGATGTCTCCGCTTCTAACTATGGCTACACCTTC.

For the CDR3, the DNA is TGTGCCTGGAGTCCGCAGAATTCCTATGGCTACACCTTC. Translation: CAWSPQNSYGYTF. The chain is built from TRBV30 and TRBJ1-2; the D is unclear. CDR1 and CDR2 (germline): GTSNPN, SVGIG (reference sequence). This CDR3 region has 13 residues. Trimming removed 2 bases from V and 4 bases from J, with 11 bases in between.

This clonotype was picked up a small number of times. The V call is TRBV12-3 or TRBV12-4, the J call TRBJ1-6; D unresolved. Trimming pared 8 bases from V and 0 bases from J, leaving 11 bases between. The CDR3 runs to 15 residues. CDR3 in amino acids: CASRGGSSYNSPLHF. CDR3 DNA sequence: TGTGCCAGCCGGGGAGGGAGCTCCTATAATTCACCCCTCCACTTT.

The chain couples TRBV7-2 to TRBJ1-2, with D uncertain. CDR3 length: 16 residues. CDR1 is SGHTA, CDR2 FQGNSA, per germline. V was trimmed by 4 bases and J by 5 bases, leaving 20 bases between them. The CDR3 spells CASSSSVGISHYGYTF. DNA of the CDR3: TGTGCCAGCAGCTCCTCGGTGGGCATCAGCCATTATGGCTACACCTTC.

The sample holds many counts of this clonotype. One end of the junction varies from germline; a read error may be responsible. The chain uses TRBV7-9 and TRBJ2-3; TRBD2 matches at 7 bases. The CDR3 runs 13 residues. Germline lookup yields CDR1 SEHNR and CDR2 FQNEAQ (reference sequence). The CDR3 nucleotides are TGTGCCAGCAGCCTAGCGGCCACAGATACGCAGTATTTT. Encoded protein: CASSLAATDTQYF.

This clonotype was counted a few times. The genes are TRBV3-1 and TRBJ2-7; perhaps D is TRBD1 or TRBD2 (6 bases each). Trimming cost V 8 bases and J 0 bases, with 17 bases left between them. Looked up from germline, CDR1 is LGHDT and CDR2 is YNNKEL (reference sequence). This CDR3 spans 15 amino acids. The CDR3 spells CASRLGGGPSYEQYF. The CDR3 DNA is TGTGCCAGCCGCTTAGGAGGGGGGCCCTCCTACGAGCAGTACTTC.

The rearrangement joins TRBV29-1 to TRBJ1-1; D perhaps matches TRBD1 (5 bases). The CDR3 consists of 12 residues. Germline CDR1 reads SQVTM; CDR2 reads ANQGSEA. Trimming stripped 6 bases from V and 5 bases from J, with 13 bases between. In nucleotides, the CDR3 is TGCAGCGTGGGACCAACCCGGACTGAAGCTTTCTTT. It codes for CSVGPTRTEAFF.

This clonotype was observed a few times. The chain combines TRBV5-6 with TRBJ2-1, with D unresolved. V was clipped by 4 bases and J by 0 bases, with 14 bases between them. The germline V gene has CDR1 SGHDT and CDR2 YYEEEE. The CDR3 totals 16 residues. The CDR3 DNA sequence: TGTGCCAGCAGCCCAAAGGACCTGAGCTCCTACAATGAGCAGTTCTTC. Protein: CASSPKDLSSYNEQFF.

In this sample, this clonotype turned up a few times. The V gene is TRBV2, the J gene TRBJ1-2; 10 bases align to TRBD1. The V gene end was trimmed by 0 bases and the J gene end by 7 bases; junction bases not matched to a gene: 2. The CDR3 consists of 14 residues. From germline, CDR1 is SNHLY and CDR2 FYNNEI. CDR3 sequence: CASSEAGTGAGYTF. CDR3 coding DNA: TGTGCCAGCAGTGAAGCCGGGACAGGGGCTGGCTACACCTTC.

The rearrangement links TRBV12-3 or TRBV12-4 to TRBJ2-7; D unclear. The CDR3 runs 13 residues. Trimming stripped 7 bases from V and 6 bases from J, with 16 bases between. CDR3: CASTPASRTEQYF. In DNA form, the CDR3 reads TGTGCCAGCACCCCGGCCAGCCGGACCGAGCAGTACTTC.

V is TRBV5-1 and J is TRBJ2-7; 7 bases are a match to TRBD2. Losses at the gene ends were 0 bases for V and 0 bases for J; bases not matched to a gene: 12. CDR1 SGHRS and CDR2 YFSETQ come from the germline V gene. The CDR3 spans 18 residues. The CDR3: CASSLEGRVGSPSYEQYV. In DNA, the CDR3 is TGCGCCAGCAGCTTGGAAGGGAGGGTAGGGTCGCCCTCCTACGAGCAGTACGTC.

The chain uses TRBV12-3 or TRBV12-4 and TRBJ2-1; D ambiguous. The CDR3 contains 15 residues. Trimming cost V 4 bases and J 7 bases, with 17 bases left between them. CDR3 in DNA: TGTGCCAGCAGTTCCCCCGGGTTCCAGGTTAATGAGCAGTTCTTC. Translated: CASSSPGFQVNEQFF.

This chain links TRBV15 with TRBJ1-6, with D possibly matching TRBD1 (5 bases). The CDR3 runs 16 residues. Trimming removed 0 bases at V and 6 bases at J, with 12 bases between. Germline values: CDR1 LNHNV, CDR2 YYDKDF (reference sequence). Here the CDR3 reads CATSRDNGAVNSPLHF. The CDR3 nucleotides are TGTGCCACCAGCAGAGATAATGGGGCGGTTAATTCACCCCTCCACTTT.